What follows is one TCR beta chain and its context. Original processing methods: Estimation of nucleated cell counts relied on the amplification of reference gene primers. Assay used: immunoSEQ multiplex PCR; TCRdb lists only in-frame clones, some missing. The D gene and trimming were derived from the DNA, and the V and J assignments and clone size from that table. The sample yields 200,000 to 250,000 clones, more than 75% seen once. The sample belongs to a study of blood T cell repertoires in COVID-19. Whole-study context: Samples came from the United States, Italy and Spain, spanning acute and convalescent COVID-19. Sample material is recorded as cDNA or gDNA derived from T cells, B-cell-depleted T cells, or PBMCs.

Deletions cut 7 bases from V and 6 bases from J, with 22 bases between. Germline-derived CDR1 and CDR2 are MDHEN and SYDVKM. The length of the CDR3 is 16 residues. Material for sequencing was peripheral blood. The TCR originated in a human donor in a cohort sampled during active COVID-19. The chain has TRBV28 and TRBJ2-4; tentative D call: TRBD1 (6 bases). The CDR3 region is CASIDQPGAGTNIQYF. For the CDR3, the DNA is TGTGCCAGCATAGACCAGCCAGGGGCGGGCACAAACATTCAGTACTTC. Together with reference TRBV28 and TRBJ2-4, the CDR3 gives the full variable domain: DVKVTQSSRYLVKRTGEKVFLECVQDMDHENMFWYRQDPGLGLRLIYFSYDVKMKEKGDIPEGYSVSREKKERFSLILESASTNQTSMYLCASIDQPGAGTNIQYFGAGTRLSVL.